This TCR beta chain was recovered during a study of blood T cell repertoires in COVID-19. Looking at the study overall: The United States, Italy and Spain provided the acute and convalescent COVID-19 samples. T cells, B-cell-depleted T cells, or PBMCs provided the cDNA or gDNA that served as material.

There are many counts of this clone. V trimming: 1 base; J trimming: 5 bases; junction bases outside the gene matches: 4. The CDR3 totals 13 residues. Germline-derived CDR1 and CDR2 are GTSNPN and SVGIG (reference sequence). As handled by the study authors: Amplifying reference gene primers gave estimates of nucleated cell counts. Data came from immunoSEQ multiplex PCR; TCRdb stores just in-frame clones and leaves some out. The V and J calls and clone size come from that table; D and trimming were worked out from the DNA. The data hold some 130,000 clones, with around 80% observed a single time. The sequence was collected from a woman at least 80 years old with acute or convalescent COVID-19. This chain uses TRBV30 with TRBJ1-1, with 7 nucleotides matching TRBD1. Sample: peripheral blood. CDR3 in DNA: TGTGCCTGGAGTGCCAGGGGGTTGACTGAAGCTTTCTTT. The encoded protein is CAWSARGLTEAFF. Full variable domain (remainder filled in from reference TRBV30 and TRBJ1-1): SQTIHQWPATLVQPVGSPLSLECTVEGTSNPNLYWYRQAAGRGLQLLFYSVGIGQISSEVPQNLSASRPQDRQFILSSKKLLLSDSGFYLCAWSARGLTEAFFGQGTRLTVV.